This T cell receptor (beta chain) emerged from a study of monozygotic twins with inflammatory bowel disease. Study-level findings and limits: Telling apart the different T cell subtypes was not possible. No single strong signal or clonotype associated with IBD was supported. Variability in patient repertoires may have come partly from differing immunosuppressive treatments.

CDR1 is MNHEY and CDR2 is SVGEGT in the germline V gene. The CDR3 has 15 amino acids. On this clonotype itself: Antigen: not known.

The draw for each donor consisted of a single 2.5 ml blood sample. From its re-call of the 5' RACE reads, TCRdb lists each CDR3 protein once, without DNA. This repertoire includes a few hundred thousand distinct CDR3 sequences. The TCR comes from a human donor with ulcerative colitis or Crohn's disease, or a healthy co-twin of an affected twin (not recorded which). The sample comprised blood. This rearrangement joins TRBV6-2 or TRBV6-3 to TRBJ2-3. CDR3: CASSYITSSTDTQYF.